This T cell receptor beta chain was profiled in a study of human T cells and chemical hapten exposure. Regarding the study as a whole: TCRs above 1 in 1000 frequency did not change with DPC sensitization.

Time point described: pre-sensitization, week 0. Noted treatment: therapeutic diphenylcyclopropenone sensitization with weekly scalp DPC. Notes on this clonotype: Antigen: not known.

TCRdb itself ran the RACE reads through MiXCR, one entry per CDR3 protein. The table has 150,000 to 200,000 distinct CDR3 sequences, around 30% seen once. This CDR3 has 15 residues. The V segment lost 6 bases and the J segment 2 bases; nucleotides outside the gene matches: 5. CDR1 and CDR2 from the germline V gene are ENHRY and SYGVKD. The TCR sequence derives from a woman aged 25 to 39 with alopecia areata. Some clones in this sample may be carry-over from other donors' samples. The gene calls are TRBV10-3 and TRBJ2-1; TRBD2 matches 9 bases. Material: whole blood, obtained in connection with sensitization to the hapten diphenylcyclopropenone (DPC). CDR3 protein: CAISKTSGTYNEQFF. The CDR3, as DNA: TGTGCCATCAGCAAGACTAGCGGTACCTACAATGAGCAGTTCTTC.